This passage covers 24 T cell receptor beta chains from one sample sequenced in a study of cytomegalovirus exposure and HLA in healthy donors. Sequencing was performed with immunoSEQ multiplex PCR; in TCRdb, only in-frame clones are kept and a portion is missing. The sample has over 55,000 clones, 75% to 95% seen once. The sample consisted of PBMCs. These receptors were collected from a man between 18 and 29 years old in good health and CMV-seronegative.

Turning to this clone: The sample contains more than one DNA sequence encoding this CDR3. The V call is TRBV7-9, the J call TRBJ1-2; TRBD1 aligns across 7 bases. Trimming at V came to 2 bases and at J to 3 bases, leaving 0 bases not matched to a gene. This CDR3 has 13 amino acids. Per the germline V gene, CDR1 is SEHNR and CDR2 is FQNEAQ (reference sequence). This CDR3 is CASSLTGDYGYTF. The CDR3 bases are TGTGCCAGCAGCTTAACAGGGGACTATGGCTACACCTTC. Complete variable domain (other parts from reference TRBV7-9 and TRBJ1-2): DTGVSQNPRHKITKRGQNVTFRCDPISEHNRLYWYRQTLGQGPEFLTYFQNEAQLEKSRLLSDRFSAERPKGSFSTLEIQRTEQGDSAMYLCASSLTGDYGYTFGSGTRLTVV.

The chain uses TRBV5-6 and TRBJ1-1; 7 bases map to TRBD1. CDR3 length: 16 amino acids. Germline CDR1 reads SGHDT; CDR2 reads YYEEEE. Trimming took 1 base from V and 5 from J; bases not matched to a gene: 11. The CDR3, as DNA: TGTGCCAGCAGCTTGTTGATGAGGGACAGCCGTACTGAAGCTTTCTTT. It yields the protein CASSLLMRDSRTEAFF.

This chain uses TRBV25-1 with TRBJ1-1; D gene ambiguous. V lost 7 bases and J lost 4, with 13 bases in between. Per the germline V gene, CDR1 is MGHDK and CDR2 is SYGVNS. CDR3 length: 13 amino acids. CDR3 protein: CASKKTSSTEAFF. The CDR3 DNA is TGTGCCAGCAAAAAGACTTCGAGCACTGAAGCTTTCTTT.

The J gene is TRBJ2-1, the V gene TRBV7-9; D is unclear. The germline V gene has CDR1 SEHNR and CDR2 FQNEAQ (reference sequence). V lost 2 bases, J lost 0 bases, and 20 bases lay in between. The CDR3 runs to 19 residues. The CDR3 loop is CASSLWRGQTVNSYNEQFF. CDR3 nucleotides: TGTGCCAGCAGCTTATGGAGAGGTCAGACTGTCAACTCCTACAATGAGCAGTTCTTC.

This chain connects TRBV28 to TRBJ1-2; D may be TRBD1 (5 bases). The V gene's germline CDR1 is MDHEN and CDR2 SYDVKM. This CDR3 has 12 amino acids. The V gene lost 3 bases and the J gene lost 5 bases, with 7 bases spanning the gap. CDR3 DNA: TGTGCCAGCAGTTTGGGGCCATATGGCTACACCTTC. Protein product: CASSLGPYGYTF.

The gene calls are TRBV7-2 and TRBJ2-3; a weak D match, TRBD2 (6 bases). CDR1 is SGHTA and CDR2 is FQGNSA in the germline V gene. The CDR3 totals 16 residues. V lost 0 bases and J lost 0, with 10 bases in between. The CDR3 region is CASSLASGISTDTQYF. The CDR3, as DNA: TGTGCCAGCAGCTTAGCTAGCGGTATTAGCACAGATACGCAGTATTTT.

The rearrangement uses TRBV27 and TRBJ2-1; 9 nucleotides align to TRBD1. Trimming took 3 bases from V and 8 from J; bases not matched to a gene: 8. The CDR3 loop spans 15 amino acids. The germline V gene encodes CDR1 MNHEY and CDR2 SMNVEV (reference sequence). This CDR3 reads CASSLATGGLDEQFF. Written as DNA, the CDR3 is TGTGCCAGCAGTTTGGCAACAGGGGGCCTTGATGAGCAGTTCTTC.

This clone appeared a single time. The chain has TRBV2 and TRBJ2-1; 7 bases are shared with TRBD2. The length of the CDR3 is 14 residues. Germline V lookup: CDR1 SNHLY, CDR2 FYNNEI. V shed 6 bases, J shed 3 bases, and the junction held 5 bases outside the gene matches. The CDR3 DNA sequence: TGTGCCAGCAGGAGCGGGACGCTCTACAATGAGCAGTTCTTC. Its protein is CASRSGTLYNEQFF.

The V call is TRBV5-1, the J call TRBJ2-2; no clear D. This CDR3 contains 13 residues. V was trimmed by 4 bases and J by 4 bases, leaving 8 bases between them. Germline V gene sequence: CDR1 SGHRS, CDR2 YFSETQ. As DNA, the CDR3 is TGCGCCAGCAGCACATCGCCCACCGGGGAGCTGTTTTTT. Protein: CASSTSPTGELFF.

This clone was recorded a few times. The gene calls are TRBV30 and TRBJ1-5; 9 bases fit TRBD1. J gave up 5 bases and V 1 base, and 6 bases lay outside the gene matches. The V gene's germline CDR1 is GTSNPN and CDR2 SVGIG (reference sequence). The CDR3 is 15 residues long. The CDR3 DNA reads as TGTGCCTGGAGTGGTGGACAGGGGAGGGATCAGCCCCAGCATTTT. It codes for CAWSGGQGRDQPQHF.

This clone was seen a handful of times. The J gene is TRBJ1-2, the V gene TRBV5-8; no clear D gene. The CDR3 runs to 14 residues. Germline lookup yields CDR1 SGHTS and CDR2 YDEGEE. With 10 bases removed from V and 8 bases from J, the gap between germline ends came to 24 bases. The CDR3 region is CAAAQRAIRRGYTF. CDR3 DNA: TGTGCCGCGGCGCAGCGGGCCATTCGGCGCGGCTACACCTTC.

The V and J genes are TRBV2 and TRBJ2-2, with TRBD2 matching 11 bases. Germline-derived CDR1 and CDR2 are SNHLY and FYNNEI. Unmatched junction bases numbered 12, after V lost 7 bases and J lost 5 bases. This CDR3 contains 17 residues. CDR3 bases: TGTGCCAGCATTTCGGGTAAACTAGCGGGAGTTACCGGGGAGCTGTTTTTT. Protein: CASISGKLAGVTGELFF.

The V call is TRBV5-6, the J call TRBJ1-1; possibly TRBD1 for D (6 bases). Germline lookup yields CDR1 SGHDT and CDR2 YYEEEE. V was clipped by 2 bases and J by 7 bases, with 18 bases between them. The length of the CDR3 is 15 residues. This CDR3 is CASSFGGRTRREAFF. The CDR3 nucleotides are TGTGCCAGCAGCTTTGGGGGCAGGACCCGCCGTGAAGCTTTCTTT.

Of note for this clone: The same CDR3 arises from other DNA sequences in this sample as well. The chain employs TRBV5-1 and TRBJ2-3; D uncertain. Trimming took off 0 bases at V and 5 bases at J, with 4 bases between the two ends. This CDR3 is built from 12 residues. Germline lookup yields CDR1 SGHRS and CDR2 YFSETQ. The CDR3 nucleotides are TGCGCCAGCAGCTTGGTCGGAGATACGCAGTATTTT. This sequence encodes CASSLVGDTQYF.

V and J are TRBV7-2 and TRBJ1-1; possible D gene TRBD1, 5 bases. Germline CDR1 and CDR2: SGHTA and FQGNSA. V lost 3 bases to trimming and J lost 0 bases, with 11 bases between them. The CDR3 runs to 15 residues. The DNA for the CDR3 is TGTGCCAGCAGCTTTTTACAGGCCCTGAACACTGAAGCTTTCTTT. Residues: CASSFLQALNTEAFF.

This chain joins TRBV19 and TRBJ2-7; 10 positions match TRBD1. This CDR3 is built from 16 residues. Trimming removed 5 bases from V and 3 bases from J; junction bases left unmatched: 10. The V gene's germline CDR1 is LNHDA and CDR2 SQIVND (reference sequence). The CDR3 nucleotides read TGTGCCAGTAGTCCGATCGACAGGGGGCAAAACTACGAGCAGTACTTC. It translates to CASSPIDRGQNYEQYF.

This sequence joins TRBV9 and TRBJ1-2; possibly TRBD1 for D (5 bases). The germline V gene encodes CDR1 SGDLS and CDR2 YYNGEE. This CDR3 is 14 amino acids long. V dropped 1 base and J dropped 5 bases, with 12 bases sitting between them. CDR3 in amino acids: CASSVRDLSYGYTF. The CDR3 nucleotides are TGTGCCAGCAGCGTAAGGGACTTATCTTATGGCTACACCTTC. Looking up the rest from reference TRBV9 and TRBJ1-2 gives the full variable domain: DSGVTQTPKHLITATGQRVTLRCSPRSGDLSVYWYQQSLDQGLQFLIQYYNGEERAKGNILERFSAQQFPDLHSELNLSSLELGDSALYFCASSVRDLSYGYTFGSGTRLTVV.

CDR3 in amino acids: CASSLPRGSHEQYF. In DNA form, the CDR3 reads TGTGCCAGCAGTTTACCGCGCGGGAGCCACGAGCAGTACTTC. The chain has TRBV28 and TRBJ2-7; TRBD2 aligns across 7 bases. Looked up from germline, CDR1 is MDHEN and CDR2 is SYDVKM. The CDR3 is made up of 14 amino acids. The trim removed 2 bases at V and 5 bases at J, leaving 6 bases unmatched.

The rearrangement uses TRBV4-2 and TRBJ2-1; 7 nucleotides match TRBD2. CDR3 size: 17 residues. V was clipped by 0 bases and J by 0 bases; unmatched bases: 5. Germline CDR1 LGHNA, CDR2 YNFKEQ. The DNA for the CDR3 is TGTGCCAGCAGCCAAGACCCGGCGGGAGCCTCCTACAATGAGCAGTTCTTC. Protein sequence: CASSQDPAGASYNEQFF.

This chain connects TRBV9 to TRBJ2-7, with 7 bases lining up with TRBD1. Germline CDR1 and CDR2: SGDLS and YYNGEE. With V trimmed by 3 bases and J by 1 base, 7 bases remained unmatched. CDR3 length: 15 amino acids. The CDR3 here is CASSASGTVSYEQYF. The CDR3 DNA follows: TGTGCCAGCAGCGCGTCCGGGACAGTTTCCTACGAGCAGTACTTC.

The chain has TRBV6-1 and TRBJ2-2, with TRBD1 identical over 11 bases. From germline, CDR1 is MNHNS and CDR2 SASEGT. The length of the CDR3 is 14 residues. With 8 bases clipped from V and 3 bases from J, the junction kept 2 bases outside the gene matches. For the CDR3, the DNA is TGTGCCAGCCGGGGACAGGGGGACACCGGGGAGCTGTTTTTT. This sequence encodes CASRGQGDTGELFF.

The chain combines TRBV10-3 with TRBJ2-1; no definite D call. Deletions cut 2 bases from V and 8 bases from J, with 13 bases between. The germline gives CDR1 ENHRY, CDR2 SYGVKD. The CDR3 has 14 residues. CDR3 loop: CAISETSLADEQFF. CDR3 bases: TGTGCCATCAGTGAGACATCTCTGGCAGATGAGCAGTTCTTC.

This clone was detected a few times. J is TRBJ2-2 and V is TRBV28; the match to TRBD2 covers 15 bases. Germline values: CDR1 MDHEN, CDR2 SYDVKM. Trimming took 6 bases from V and 0 from J; bases not matched to a gene: 8. This CDR3 is built from 19 residues. The CDR3 loop is CASSTGTSGGFANTGELFF. As DNA, the CDR3 is TGTGCCAGCAGCACCGGGACTAGCGGGGGGTTCGCGAACACCGGGGAGCTGTTTTTT.

V is TRBV6-1 and J is TRBJ2-7; TRBD2 matches at 9 bases. The CDR3 covers 15 residues. The V gene end was trimmed by 2 bases and the J gene end by 3 bases; junction bases not matched to a gene: 5. Germline CDR1 MNHNS, CDR2 SASEGT. CDR3 in amino acids: CASSESRLAVYEQYF. The CDR3 region has the DNA TGTGCCAGCAGTGAAAGCCGACTAGCGGTCTACGAGCAGTACTTC.